This TCR beta chain was obtained from a study of blood T cell repertoires in COVID-19. Study-wide context: Acute and convalescent COVID-19 specimens originated in the United States, Italy and Spain. Nucleic acid was either cDNA or gDNA, and it came from T cells, B-cell-depleted T cells, or PBMCs.

Produced via immunoSEQ multiplex PCR; TCRdb's table is partial and in-frame only. This table holds fewer than 500,000 clones, roughly nine tenths found once. Individuals drawn from about two dozen US areas were about 18 to 90 years old. The CDR3 is 17 residues long. Germline lookup yields CDR1 DFQATT and CDR2 SNEGSKA (reference sequence). V lost 3 bases and J lost 2, with 20 bases in between. Source material: PBMCs or T cells enriched from blood (not recorded which). The genes are TRBV20-1 and TRBJ1-5; unclear D gene. This TCR came from a man aged 25 to 45 who had recovered from COVID-19. CDR3 in amino acids: CSASRMGLQNGNQPQHF. In nucleotides, the CDR3 is TGCAGTGCTAGTAGGATGGGCCTTCAGAACGGCAATCAGCCCCAGCATTTT.